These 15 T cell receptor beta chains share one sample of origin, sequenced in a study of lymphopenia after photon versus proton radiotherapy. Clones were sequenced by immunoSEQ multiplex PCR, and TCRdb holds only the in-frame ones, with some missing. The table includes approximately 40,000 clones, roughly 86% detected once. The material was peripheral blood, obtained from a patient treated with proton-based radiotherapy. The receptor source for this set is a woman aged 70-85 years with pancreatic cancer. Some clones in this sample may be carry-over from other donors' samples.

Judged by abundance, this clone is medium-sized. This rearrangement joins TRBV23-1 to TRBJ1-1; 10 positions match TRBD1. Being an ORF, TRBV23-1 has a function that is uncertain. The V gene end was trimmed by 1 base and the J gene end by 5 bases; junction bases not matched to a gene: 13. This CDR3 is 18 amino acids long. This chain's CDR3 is CASSQFWDRGIVVTEAFF. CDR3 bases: TGCGCCAGCAGTCAATTTTGGGACAGGGGAATAGTCGTAACTGAAGCTTTCTTT.

The CDR3 is CASSQADSVRGYTF. As DNA, the CDR3 is TGCGCCAGCAGCCAAGCAGACAGCGTGAGGGGCTACACCTTC. The chain joins TRBV4-3 to TRBJ1-2; tentative D call: TRBD1 (5 bases). CDR1 is LGHNA, CDR2 YSLEER, per germline. This CDR3 comprises 14 residues. V was shortened by 1 base and J by 8 bases, with 14 bases between the two germline ends.

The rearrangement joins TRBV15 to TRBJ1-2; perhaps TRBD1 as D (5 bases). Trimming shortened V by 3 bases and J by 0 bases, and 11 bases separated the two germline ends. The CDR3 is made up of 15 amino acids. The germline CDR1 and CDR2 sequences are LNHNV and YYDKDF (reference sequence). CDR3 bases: TGTGCCACCAGCAGTGACCCGGACACTAACTATGGCTACACCTTC. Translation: CATSSDPDTNYGYTF.

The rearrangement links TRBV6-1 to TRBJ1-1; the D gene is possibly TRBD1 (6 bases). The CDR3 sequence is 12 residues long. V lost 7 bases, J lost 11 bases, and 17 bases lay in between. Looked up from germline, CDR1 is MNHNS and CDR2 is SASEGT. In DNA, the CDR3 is TGTGCCAGCACCTACCCTCAGGGGTGGGCTTTCTTT. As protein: CASTYPQGWAFF.

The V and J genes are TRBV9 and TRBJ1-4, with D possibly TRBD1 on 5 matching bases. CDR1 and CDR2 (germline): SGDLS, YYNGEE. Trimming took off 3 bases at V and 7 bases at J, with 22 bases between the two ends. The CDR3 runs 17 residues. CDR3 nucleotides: TGTGCCAGCAGCGCTGGGCCCTCAGGGAATTCGGGTGAAAAACTGTTTTTT. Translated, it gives CASSAGPSGNSGEKLFF.

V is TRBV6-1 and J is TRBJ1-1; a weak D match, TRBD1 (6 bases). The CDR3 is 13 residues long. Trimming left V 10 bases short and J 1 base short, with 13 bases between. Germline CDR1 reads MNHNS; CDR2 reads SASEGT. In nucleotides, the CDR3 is TGTGCCACCTCAGGACAGCCGAACACTGAAGCTTTCTTT. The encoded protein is CATSGQPNTEAFF.

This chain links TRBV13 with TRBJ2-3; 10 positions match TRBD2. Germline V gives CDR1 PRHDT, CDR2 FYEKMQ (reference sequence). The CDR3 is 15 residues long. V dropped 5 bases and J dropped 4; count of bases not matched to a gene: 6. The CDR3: CASSAASGSADTQYF. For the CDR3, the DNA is TGTGCCAGCAGCGCCGCTAGCGGGAGCGCAGATACGCAGTATTTT.

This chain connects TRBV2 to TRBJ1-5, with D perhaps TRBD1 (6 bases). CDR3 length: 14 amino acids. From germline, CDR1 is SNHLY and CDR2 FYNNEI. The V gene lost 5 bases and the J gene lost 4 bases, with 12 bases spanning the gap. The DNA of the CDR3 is TGTGCCAGCAGTTCTCAGGGGTTTAATCAGCCCCAGCATTTT. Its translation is CASSSQGFNQPQHF.

The CDR3 is CASSLQDVYNSPLHF. The DNA for the CDR3 is TGTGCCAGCAGTTTACAGGATGTTTATAATTCACCCCTCCACTTT. The chain carries TRBV6-5 and TRBJ1-6; a possible D gene is TRBD1 (5 bases). Germline CDR1 reads MNHEY; CDR2 reads SVGAGI. This CDR3 comprises 15 residues. Trimming removed 4 bases at V and 4 bases at J, with 11 bases between.

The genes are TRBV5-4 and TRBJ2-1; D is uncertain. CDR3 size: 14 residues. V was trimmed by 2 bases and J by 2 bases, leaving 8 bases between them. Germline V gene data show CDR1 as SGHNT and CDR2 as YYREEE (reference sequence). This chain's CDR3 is CASSLTETYNEQFF. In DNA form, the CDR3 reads TGTGCCAGCAGCTTAACAGAAACCTACAATGAGCAGTTCTTC.

The CDR3 loop is CASSAVRRETQYF. The CDR3 DNA sequence: TGCGCCAGCAGCGCAGTAAGAAGGGAGACCCAGTACTTC. This chain uses TRBV5-1 with TRBJ2-5; no clear D. V gave up 4 bases and J gave up 5 bases, with 12 bases separating them. The CDR3 contains 13 residues. Per the germline V gene, CDR1 is SGHRS and CDR2 is YFSETQ.

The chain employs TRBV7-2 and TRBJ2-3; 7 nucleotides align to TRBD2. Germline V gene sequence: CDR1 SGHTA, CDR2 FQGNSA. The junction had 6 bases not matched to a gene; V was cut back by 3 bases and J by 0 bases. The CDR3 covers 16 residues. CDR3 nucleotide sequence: TGTGCCAGCAGCTTTCTAGCGGACACAAGCACAGATACGCAGTATTTT. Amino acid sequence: CASSFLADTSTDTQYF.

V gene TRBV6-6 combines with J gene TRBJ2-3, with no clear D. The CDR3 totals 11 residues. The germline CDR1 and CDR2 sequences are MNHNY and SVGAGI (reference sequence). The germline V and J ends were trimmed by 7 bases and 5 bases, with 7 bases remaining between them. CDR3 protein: CASTQRDTQYF. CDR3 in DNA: TGTGCCAGCACCCAGCGAGATACGCAGTATTTT.

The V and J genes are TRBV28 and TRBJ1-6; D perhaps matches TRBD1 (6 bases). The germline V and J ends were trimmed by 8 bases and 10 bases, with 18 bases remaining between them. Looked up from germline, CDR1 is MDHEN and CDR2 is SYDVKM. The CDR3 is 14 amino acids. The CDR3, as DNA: TGTGCCAGCGTATCAGGGGCCCTTTTCTCACCCCTCCACTTT. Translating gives CASVSGALFSPLHF.

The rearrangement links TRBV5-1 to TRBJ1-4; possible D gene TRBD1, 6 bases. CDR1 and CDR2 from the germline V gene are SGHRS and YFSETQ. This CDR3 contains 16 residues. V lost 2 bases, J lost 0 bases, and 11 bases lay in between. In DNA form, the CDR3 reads TGCGCCAGCAGCTTACAGGGTCATGCAACTAATGAAAAACTGTTTTTT. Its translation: CASSLQGHATNEKLFF.